This T cell receptor beta chain was captured by sequencing in a study of spatial heterogeneity in lung cancer. Overall study: Detection consistently captured more beta-chain sequences than alpha-chain sequences.

V lost 7 bases and J lost 0; bases outside the gene matches: 2. The length of the CDR3 is 14 residues. Germline assignment: CDR1 SGDLS and CDR2 YYNGEE. TCRdb analysed the 5' RACE reads with MiXCR anew, one entry per CDR3 protein. Among 100,000 to 120,000 distinct CDR3 sequences, 10% to 13% were seen once, and the ten largest hold approximately 24%. The time point denotes: blood at routine non-recurrence follow-up after resection. Tumor, nontumor lung or frozen PBMC supplied whole RNA, sequenced without sorting. This clonotype appeared a few times. The sample here was PBMCs, taken at follow-up. This TCR came from a female donor with early-stage non-small cell lung cancer. This sequence joins TRBV9 and TRBJ2-4; 9 bases fit TRBD1. CDR3 nucleotide sequence: TGTGCCAGCGGACAGGGGCGAGCCAAAAACATTCAGTACTTC. Translated: CASGQGRAKNIQYF.